This TCR beta chain appears in the sequencing data of a study of identical twins. Study-level points and caveats: High-abundance cord blood beta clonotypes had fewer insertions; memory repertoires showed none.

No donor was unhealthy or non-Caucasian. Remarks on this clonotype: Its specificity is unknown.

A universal primer site was created by template switching, with the cDNA bearing unique molecular identifiers. MiXCR was run by TCRdb on the 5' RACE reads, yielding one entry per CDR3 protein. The sample consists of fewer than 250,000 distinct CDR3 sequences, approximately 15% of them appearing once. The CDR3 has 13 residues. Trimming took off 4 bases at V and 2 bases at J, with 10 bases between the two ends. The germline gives CDR1 SGHKS, CDR2 YYEKEE (reference sequence). These sequences were also reported in another study, on T cells expressing NK-cell markers. This second study notes: The authors applied an anti-gamma-delta TCR antibody in several experiments, and it restricted sorting to alpha-beta TCR T cells.

The specimen was CD8+ T cells sorted from blood. The V call is TRBV5-5, the J call TRBJ2-7; D remains unclear. This sequence was found in a woman younger than 30 in good health. CDR3 coding DNA: TGTGCCAGCAGCGTCGACATCACCTACGAGCAGTACTTC. As protein: CASSVDITYEQYF. Full variable domain (missing parts from reference TRBV5-5 and TRBJ2-7): DAGVTQSPTHLIKTRGQQVTLRCSPISGHKSVSWYQQVLGQGPQFIFQYYEKEERGRGNFPDRFSARQFPNYSSELNVNALLLGDSALYLCASSVDITYEQYFGPGTRLTVT.